A selection of T cell receptor beta chains follows, all from one sample in a study of blood T cell repertoires in COVID-19. Method: immunoSEQ multiplex PCR; TCRdb's copy keeps in-frame clones and lacks some. The table records around 270,000 clones, roughly nine tenths of them present only once. The sample taken for sequencing was peripheral blood. These receptors all come from a middle-aged man who had recovered from COVID-19. CDR3s include the opening cysteine and the closing phenylalanine or tryptophan. D genes are given only for firm matches. The size field is filled for only some rows; it gives once, few, many or a size class.

>TRBV15|TRBJ2-3|few|NA
TGTGCCACCAGCCGTCGGGAGCCAGGAGGCACAGATACGCAGTATTTT
CATSRREPGGTDTQYF
>TRBV10-3|TRBJ1-1|NA|NA
TGTGCCATCAAGGGGACCAGCGGGATGGCAGCTTTCTTT
CAIKGTSGMAAFF
>TRBV4-1|TRBJ2-3|NA|NA
TGCGCCAGCAGCGGCGGTAGCACAGATACGCAGTATTTT
CASSGGSTDTQYF
>TRBV18|TRBJ2-1|NA|TRBD2
TGTGCCAGCTCACCCCTGCCTAGCGGGAGTGTGCGTGAGCAGTTCTTC
CASSPLPSGSVREQFF
>TRBV12-5|TRBJ1-5|NA|NA
TGTGCTAGTGGTCGATGGACAGAGGGGAATCAGCCCCAGCATTTT
CASGRWTEGNQPQHF
>TRBV5-1|TRBJ2-3|NA|NA
TGCGCCAGCAGCTCGGGGGTGGGACTCGCCAGCACAGATACGCAGTATTTT
CASSSGVGLASTDTQYF
>TRBV19|TRBJ1-4|NA|TRBD1
TGTGCCAGCTCCTCCGGGACAGGGTTTGCAACTAATGAAAAACTGTTTTTT
CASSSGTGFATNEKLFF
>TRBV3-1/TRBV3-2|TRBJ2-3|NA|TRBD2
TGTGCCAGCAGCCCGCTGAGCGGGAGGTTTCAAGATACGCAGTATTTT
CASSPLSGRFQDTQYF
>TRBV12-3/TRBV12-4|TRBJ2-5|NA|NA
TGTGCCAGCAGTTTAATGGGCAAGGAGACCCAGTACTTC
CASSLMGKETQYF
>TRBV29-1|TRBJ2-3|once|TRBD2
TGCAGCGTCCCTGACAGGGGATTAGCGGGAGGAACAGATACGCAGTATTTT
CSVPDRGLAGGTDTQYF
>TRBV4-3|TRBJ2-7|NA|NA
TGCGCCAGCAGCCTCAGGGAAGGCTACGAGCAGTACTTC
CASSLREGYEQYF
>TRBV5-1|TRBJ2-7|NA|TRBD2
TGCGCCAGCAGCTTGCTAGCGGGGAGCTCCTACGAGCAGTACTTC
CASSLLAGSSYEQYF
>TRBV10-2|TRBJ1-6|NA|NA
TGCGCCAGCAGTCACCCGGGTTATAATTCACCCCTCCACTTT
CASSHPGYNSPLHF
>TRBV9|TRBJ1-5|NA|NA
TGTGCCAGCAGCGTTGATCCCGCGCCCAATCAGCCCCAGCATTTT
CASSVDPAPNQPQHF
>TRBV5-8|TRBJ1-5|NA|TRBD1
TGTGCCAGCAGCTTGGCAGGGGGTAGGAATCAGCCCCAGCATTTT
CASSLAGGRNQPQHF
>TRBV7-2|TRBJ2-5|NA|TRBD2
TGTGCCAGCAGCTTTCGTCCGGGGGGGACGAAGGAGACCCAGTACTTC
CASSFRPGGTKETQYF
>TRBV4-3|TRBJ2-7|NA|TRBD2
TGCGCCAGCAGCCAAGATCCTAGCGGGAGCTCCTACGAGCAGTACTTC
CASSQDPSGSSYEQYF
>TRBV6-2/TRBV6-3|TRBJ1-2|few|NA
TGTGCCAGCAGTCTTCTCTATGGCTACACCTTC
CASSLLYGYTF
>TRBV3-1/TRBV3-2|TRBJ2-2|NA|TRBD1
TGTGCCAGCAGCCTTCGGTTGGGACAGGGGGCCGGGGAGCTGTTTTTT
CASSLRLGQGAGELFF
>TRBV15|TRBJ1-4|NA|NA
TGTGCCACCAGCATGGGGCAGGGCCTTTTTAATGAAAAACTGTTTTTT
CATSMGQGLFNEKLFF
>TRBV30|TRBJ1-1|NA|TRBD1
TGTGCCTGGACCCGGGACAGCGAAAACACTGAAGCTTTCTTT
CAWTRDSENTEAFF
>TRBV6-2/TRBV6-3|TRBJ2-2|NA|NA
TGTGCCAGCAGCCTACTAGGACCCACCGGGGAGCTGTTTTTT
CASSLLGPTGELFF
>TRBV11-3|TRBJ2-1|few|NA
TGTGCCAGCAGCTTAGCCGGTGGGAGCTCCTACAATGAGCAGTTCTTC
CASSLAGGSSYNEQFF
>TRBV10-3|TRBJ2-3|NA|TRBD2
TGTGCCATCAGCGGACTAGCGGGGGTAACAGATACGCAGTATTTT
CAISGLAGVTDTQYF
>TRBV2|TRBJ2-7|NA|NA
TGTGCCAGCAGTGAACAGGTCGCGCAGTACTTC
CASSEQVAQYF
>TRBV18|TRBJ1-5|NA|NA
TGTGCCAGCTCACCCCTGGCAGATTTCAGCAATCAGCCCCAGCATTTT
CASSPLADFSNQPQHF
>TRBV2|TRBJ1-5|NA|NA
TGTGCCAGCACTGGAGACCGGGAGAATAATCAGCCCCAGCATTTT
CASTGDRENNQPQHF
>TRBV7-2|TRBJ2-3|NA|NA
TGTGCCAGCAGCTTAGCGCTGAGGGTCGGTTCGCAGTATTTT
CASSLALRVGSQYF
>TRBV5-6|TRBJ2-6|few|TRBD1
TGTGCCAGCAGCCCCCGGGACAGGGGACCTGGGGCCAACGTCCTGACTTTC
CASSPRDRGPGANVLTF
>TRBV7-2|TRBJ2-1|once|NA
TGTGCCAGCAGCTCCTCCACTAGACAAATTCTGGAGTTCTTC
CASSSSTRQILEFF
>TRBV12-3/TRBV12-4|TRBJ1-2|NA|TRBD1
TGTGCCAGCAGTACGCTGGACAGGGGGCTTCACACCTTC
CASSTLDRGLHTF
>TRBV3-1/TRBV3-2|TRBJ2-3|NA|NA
TGTGCCAGCAGTTTTAGAGACAGGAGCACAGATACGCAGTATTTT
CASSFRDRSTDTQYF
>TRBV10-2|TRBJ2-6|NA|NA
TGCGCCAGCACCGATGGATGGCGGGATCGCTCTGGGGCCAACGTCCTGACTTTC
CASTDGWRDRSGANVLTF
>TRBV29-1|TRBJ2-7|few|TRBD2
TGCAGCGTTGGAGGGACAGAAGTGACTAGCGGGAGGTCCTACGAGCAGTACTTC
CSVGGTEVTSGRSYEQYF
>TRBV7-2|TRBJ2-5|NA|TRBD2
TGTGCCAGCAGCTTAGAGGGACTAGCGTTTCAGGAGACCCAGTACTTC
CASSLEGLAFQETQYF
>TRBV4-1|TRBJ1-2|NA|NA
TGCGCCAGCAGCCACGAGAGACAGAACTACTATGGCTACACCTTC
CASSHERQNYYGYTF
>TRBV4-2|TRBJ1-3|NA|NA
TGTGCCAGCAGCCAAGGTCGGGGGGGCTCTGGAAACACCATATATTTT
CASSQGRGGSGNTIYF
>TRBV27|TRBJ1-2|once|TRBD1
TGTGCCAGCAGTTTTGGACAGGGCCCAGAATATGGCTACACCTTC
CASSFGQGPEYGYTF
>TRBV18|TRBJ2-7|NA|NA
TGTGCCAGCTCATCTATGAACTACGAGCAGTACTTC
CASSSMNYEQYF
>TRBV4-1|TRBJ2-7|NA|NA
TGCGCCAGCAGCCAAGATTGGGCTAGCGATATCTACGAGCAGTACTTC
CASSQDWASDIYEQYF
>TRBV6-5|TRBJ2-1|NA|NA
TGTGCCAGCAGTTACAAGCGGACGGCGAATGAGCAGTTCTTC
CASSYKRTANEQFF
>TRBV2|TRBJ2-1|NA|TRBD2
TGTGCCAGCTGGACTAGCGGGACAGGGGAGCAGTTCTTC
CASWTSGTGEQFF